The 5 T cell receptor beta chains reported below all come from one sample, sequenced in a study of cytomegalovirus exposure and HLA in healthy donors. With 60 Vbeta and 13 Jbeta primers, the PCR was carried out. The protocol was immunoSEQ multiplex PCR, while the TCRdb copy is restricted to in-frame clones and leaves out a portion. The table lists 110,000 to 150,000 clones, roughly 78% of them singletons. Sequencing was performed on PBMCs. Receptors originate from a female donor in good health and CMV-seronegative.

The V gene is TRBV4-2, the J gene TRBJ1-2; weak D call: TRBD1 (6 bases). CDR3 size: 16 residues. In germline, CDR1 is LGHNA, CDR2 YNFKEQ. The V end was cut by 0 bases, the J end by 6 bases, with 17 bases between. The CDR3 DNA is TGTGCCAGCAGCCAAGAGGGGGCCCCGGGCGCCGATGGCTACACCTTC. It translates to CASSQEGAPGADGYTF.

The V call is TRBV30, the J call TRBJ1-1; D remains ambiguous. V was shortened by 0 bases and J by 8 bases, with 16 bases between the two germline ends. CDR1 is GTSNPN, CDR2 SVGIG, per germline (reference sequence). There are 14 residues in the CDR3. This chain's CDR3 is CAWSVRRERSEAFF. As DNA, the CDR3 is TGTGCCTGGAGTGTTAGGCGGGAGAGATCCGAAGCTTTCTTT.

The chain combines TRBV14 with TRBJ1-2; tentative D call: TRBD1 (6 bases). The V gene's germline CDR1 is SGHDN and CDR2 FVKESK. The ends were cut back, 4 bases at V and 4 bases at J, with 13 bases in the middle. This CDR3 has 14 residues. Here the CDR3 reads CASSRTGISYGYTF. CDR3 coding DNA: TGTGCCAGCAGCCGAACAGGGATAAGCTATGGCTACACCTTC. The full variable domain, with the rest looked up from reference TRBV14 and TRBJ1-2, is EAGVTQFPSHSVIEKGQTVTLRCDPISGHDNLYWYRRVMGKEIKFLLHFVKESKQDESGMPNNRFLAERTGGTYSTLKVQPAELEDSGVYFCASSRTGISYGYTFGSGTRLTVV.

This sequence joins TRBV10-3 and TRBJ2-7, with 7 bases matching TRBD2. This CDR3 is 13 amino acids long. The germline CDR1 and CDR2 sequences are ENHRY and SYGVKD. V was clipped by 8 bases and J by 4 bases; unmatched bases: 8. The CDR3 reads CAIAYRGGYEQYF. In DNA, the CDR3 is TGTGCCATCGCCTATCGGGGAGGGTACGAGCAGTACTTC.

The rearrangement joins TRBV2 to TRBJ2-1, with D perhaps matching TRBD2 (5 bases). There are 15 residues in the CDR3. Trimming took off 6 bases at V and 3 bases at J, with 15 bases between the two ends. CDR1 SNHLY and CDR2 FYNNEI come from the germline V gene. This chain's CDR3 is CASREVNSLYNEQFF. The CDR3 DNA sequence: TGTGCCAGCAGGGAGGTCAACTCCCTCTACAATGAGCAGTTCTTC.